This passage covers 27 T cell receptor beta chains from one sample sequenced in a study of T cell changes during pregnancy in multiple sclerosis. The protocol was immunoSEQ multiplex PCR, while the TCRdb copy is restricted to in-frame clones and leaves out a portion. The table lists roughly 100,000 clones, 75% to 95% of them singletons. Specimen: peripheral blood, collected before pregnancy. The receptor source for this set is a female donor with multiple sclerosis, enrolled in a pregnancy study.

The V gene is TRBV2, the J gene TRBJ1-1; 7 bases are shared with TRBD1. This CDR3 has 17 residues. Germline assignment: CDR1 SNHLY and CDR2 FYNNEI. Germline trimming cut 7 bases from V and 0 bases from J; bases unmatched to any gene: 14. The chain's CDR3 is CASNTDRLRFLNTEAFF. The DNA for the CDR3 is TGTGCCAGCAACACGGACAGGCTGCGGTTTTTGAACACTGAAGCTTTCTTT. Together with reference TRBV2 and TRBJ1-1, the CDR3 gives the full variable domain: EPEVTQTPSHQVTQMGQEVILRCVPISNHLYFYWYRQILGQKVEFLVSFYNNEISEKSEIFDDQFSVERPDGSNFTLKIRSTKLEDSAMYFCASNTDRLRFLNTEAFFGQGTRLTVV.

This clone was detected only a few times. V is TRBV19 and J is TRBJ2-6; 7 positions agree with TRBD2. CDR1 and CDR2 from the germline V gene are LNHDA and SQIVND (reference sequence). Germline trimming cut 5 bases from V and 0 bases from J; bases unmatched to any gene: 4. This CDR3 comprises 16 residues. CDR3 sequence (DNA): TGTGCCAGTAGTTTCGGGGAGGGCTCTGGGGCCAACGTCCTGACTTTC. Its translation is CASSFGEGSGANVLTF.

The chain has TRBV5-1 and TRBJ2-5; 9 nucleotides line up with TRBD2. This CDR3 contains 13 residues. Germline V gene lookup returns CDR1 SGHRS and CDR2 YFSETQ. J was trimmed by 4 bases and V by 5 bases; bases with no gene match: 3. This CDR3 reads CASRVAGVETQYF. Written as DNA, the CDR3 is TGCGCCAGCAGGGTAGCGGGGGTAGAGACCCAGTACTTC.

The chain carries TRBV30 and TRBJ2-7; D uncertain. CDR3 length equals 11 residues. With 2 bases removed from V and 3 bases from J, the gap between germline ends came to 5 bases. Per germline, CDR1 GTSNPN and CDR2 SVGIG (reference sequence). The CDR3 sequence is CAWSRDYEQYF. Here the CDR3 DNA reads TGTGCCTGGAGTCGAGACTACGAGCAGTACTTC.

The sample holds a few counts of this clone. This chain uses TRBV5-6 with TRBJ2-7; no clear D gene. Trimming pared 4 bases from V and 4 bases from J, leaving 18 bases between. Germline values: CDR1 SGHDT, CDR2 YYEEEE. The CDR3 is 15 residues long. DNA of the CDR3: TGTGCCAGCAGCCTCGAGAGGTATGCTTATTACGAGCAGTACTTC. Amino acid sequence: CASSLERYAYYEQYF. Based on the CDR3 plus reference TRBV5-6 and TRBJ2-7, the full variable domain is DAGVTQSPTHLIKTRGQQVTLRCSPKSGHDTVSWYQQALGQGPQFIFQYYEEEERQRGNFPDRFSGHQFPNYSSELNVNALLLGDSALYLCASSLERYAYYEQYFGPGTRLTVT.

The chain uses TRBV4-1 and TRBJ1-1; D is ambiguous. Germline V gives CDR1 MGHRA, CDR2 YSYEKL. V shed 4 bases and J shed 3 bases, with 12 bases lying between them. This CDR3 has 14 amino acids. This chain's CDR3 is CASSPAGPYTEAFF. The DNA for the CDR3 is TGCGCCAGCAGCCCCGCGGGCCCGTACACTGAAGCTTTCTTT.

This chain uses TRBV28 with TRBJ2-2; 7 bases are shared with TRBD1. The CDR3 runs 13 residues. V gave up 6 bases and J gave up 7 bases; unmatched junction bases: 5. Germline assignment: CDR1 MDHEN and CDR2 SYDVKM. CDR3 nucleotide sequence: TGTGCCAGCAGGCGACAGGGTTTCGGGGAGCTGTTTTTT. Translating gives CASRRQGFGELFF.

The rearrangement uses TRBV19 and TRBJ1-3, with 7 bases aligning to TRBD1. The junction had 7 bases not matched to a gene; V was cut back by 10 bases and J by 1 base. CDR1 is LNHDA and CDR2 is SQIVND in the germline V gene (reference sequence). The CDR3 has 14 residues. CDR3 nucleotides: TGTGCCACGGACAGGCAAGGTTCTGGAAACACCATATATTTT. Residues: CATDRQGSGNTIYF. Using reference TRBV19 and TRBJ1-3 for the parts outside the CDR3, the full variable domain is DGGITQSPKYLFRKEGQNVTLSCEQNLNHDAMYWYRQDPGQGLRLIYYSQIVNDFQKGDIAEGYSVSREKKESFPLTVTSAQKNPTAFYLCATDRQGSGNTIYFGEGSWLTVV.

V usage is TRBV19 and J usage is TRBJ2-3; 8 positions agree with TRBD1. Trimming at V came to 4 bases and at J to 1 base, leaving 1 base not matched to a gene. The CDR3 is made up of 14 amino acids. Per the germline V gene, CDR1 is LNHDA and CDR2 is SQIVND (reference sequence). The CDR3 reads CASSTTGGTDTQYF. The CDR3, as DNA: TGTGCCAGTAGTACGACAGGGGGCACAGATACGCAGTATTTT.

This clone was counted only a few times. The chain carries TRBV5-1 and TRBJ2-7, with 8 bases matching TRBD2. The V gene's germline CDR1 is SGHRS and CDR2 YFSETQ. This CDR3 is built from 15 residues. Trimming cost V 5 bases and J 3 bases; bases outside gene matches: 10. The chain's CDR3 is CASRRAAGGGYEQYF. For the CDR3, the DNA is TGCGCCAGCAGACGGGCTGCGGGAGGAGGCTACGAGCAGTACTTC.

The V gene is TRBV5-5, the J gene TRBJ1-2, with D possibly being TRBD1 (5 bases). The CDR3 is 13 residues long. The germline V gene has CDR1 SGHKS and CDR2 YYEKEE (reference sequence). Trimming took off 0 bases at V and 7 bases at J, with 10 bases between the two ends. The CDR3 DNA reads TGTGCCAGCAGCTTGGAGGGGAGGGGTGGCTACACCTTC. Translating gives CASSLEGRGGYTF.

The V and J genes are TRBV7-3 and TRBJ1-2; the match to TRBD1 covers 10 bases. The CDR3 runs 17 residues. J lost 8 bases, V lost 1 base, and 13 bases had no gene match. The germline CDR1 and CDR2 sequences are SGHTA and FQGTGA. CDR3 nucleotides: TGTGCCAGCAGCTTAAAAGGGCCTCCGGGACAGGGGACGGGCTACACCTTC. This encodes CASSLKGPPGQGTGYTF.

The CDR3 region has the DNA TGTGCCAGCAGCTTCAGCGGGTTTGGGCGGAATGAGCAGTTCTTC. Translation gives CASSFSGFGRNEQFF. The J gene is TRBJ2-1, the V gene TRBV7-2; weak D call: TRBD2 (6 bases). CDR3 length: 15 residues. V was trimmed by 3 bases and J by 7 bases, leaving 16 bases between them. Looked up from germline, CDR1 is SGHTA and CDR2 is FQGNSA.

V is TRBV7-6 and J is TRBJ2-6, with TRBD1 as a possible D gene (6 bases). Germline assignment: CDR1 SGHVS and CDR2 FNYEAQ. The V end lost 4 bases, the J end lost 0 bases, and 13 bases lay between the germline ends. This CDR3 is 17 amino acids long. The CDR3, as DNA: TGTGCCAGCAGCTCGTGGACAGCCCTCTCTGGGGCCAACGTCCTGACTTTC. Translating gives CASSSWTALSGANVLTF.

The J gene is TRBJ2-1, the V gene TRBV9, with 11 nucleotides matching TRBD2. CDR1 SGDLS and CDR2 YYNGEE come from the germline V gene. With 2 bases clipped from V and 5 bases from J, the junction kept 3 bases outside the gene matches. This CDR3 has 15 amino acids. The CDR3 sequence is CASSVGTSGNNEQFF. CDR3 coding DNA: TGTGCCAGCAGCGTGGGGACTAGCGGTAACAATGAGCAGTTCTTC.

J is TRBJ2-7 and V is TRBV29-1; TRBD1 might be the D (5 bases). The length of the CDR3 is 12 residues. With 6 bases removed from V and 4 bases from J, the gap between germline ends came to 13 bases. The germline gives CDR1 SQVTM, CDR2 ANQGSEA. CDR3 nucleotide sequence: TGCAGCGTGGGGTTCAGGGTATACGAGCAGTACTTC. Translating gives CSVGFRVYEQYF.

The chain is built from TRBV29-1 and TRBJ2-1; 9 bases match TRBD1. There are 15 residues in the CDR3. Germline CDR1 and CDR2: SQVTM and ANQGSEA. The CDR3 here is CIETTTGGYTHEQFF. CDR3 coding DNA: TGCATCGAGACTACTACAGGGGGCTATACCCATGAGCAGTTCTTC.

The chain joins TRBV15 to TRBJ2-7; D might be TRBD1 (7 bases). This CDR3 is 16 amino acids long. V shed 4 bases and J shed 1 base, with 17 bases lying between them. The V gene's germline CDR1 is LNHNV and CDR2 YYDKDF (reference sequence). The chain's CDR3 is CATSKKPGGGSYEQYF. The CDR3 bases are TGTGCCACCAGCAAAAAACCAGGGGGAGGTTCCTACGAGCAGTACTTC.

The J gene is TRBJ2-3, the V gene TRBV18; no clear D gene. Per germline, CDR1 KGHSH and CDR2 LQKENI. This CDR3 region has 12 residues. Trimming removed 4 bases at V and 2 bases at J, with 4 bases between. The CDR3, as DNA: TGTGCCAGCTCACTTTACACAGATACGCAGTATTTT. Its protein is CASSLYTDTQYF.

The chain recombines TRBV27 with TRBJ1-1; 8 bases align to TRBD1. Germline-derived CDR1 and CDR2 are MNHEY and SMNVEV (reference sequence). J was trimmed by 1 base and V by 11 bases; bases with no gene match: 21. This CDR3 has 18 residues. The CDR3 DNA is TGTGCCGGAGCCGTAAAGGTGGGCCAGGGGGCGACGAACACTGAAGCTTTCTTT. Amino acid sequence: CAGAVKVGQGATNTEAFF.

The chain is built from TRBV19 and TRBJ2-3, with TRBD2 matching over 13 bases. The ends lost 8 bases at V and 3 bases at J; junction bases unmatched: 5. The length of the CDR3 is 15 residues. The germline gives CDR1 LNHDA, CDR2 SQIVND (reference sequence). The CDR3 protein is CASSRTSGSTDTQYF. The CDR3 coding sequence is TGTGCCAGTTCACGGACTAGCGGGAGTACAGATACGCAGTATTTT.

The chain uses TRBV7-9 and TRBJ1-5; a weak D match, TRBD1 (6 bases). V lost 5 bases and J 7 bases, leaving 15 bases between the germline ends. CDR1 is SEHNR, CDR2 FQNEAQ, per germline (reference sequence). This CDR3 comprises 14 residues. CDR3 region: CASSPDRIGQPQHF. CDR3 bases: TGTGCCAGCAGCCCGGACAGAATCGGGCAGCCCCAGCATTTT.

The chain links TRBV4-3 to TRBJ1-5; a weak D match, TRBD1 (6 bases). Germline V gene data show CDR1 as LGHNA and CDR2 as YSLEER. The CDR3 contains 16 residues. V was shortened by 0 bases and J by 6 bases, with 15 bases between the two germline ends. The CDR3 coding sequence is TGCGCCAGCAGCCAAGATGCGGCAGGGGTGGGTCAGCCCCAGCATTTT. This codes for CASSQDAAGVGQPQHF.

The chain joins TRBV30 to TRBJ2-5; D gene uncertain. Germline V CDR1 and CDR2: GTSNPN, SVGIG (reference sequence). CDR3 size: 13 residues. Trimming took 3 bases from V and 1 from J, leaving 9 bases between them. CDR3: CAWSQSSQETQYF. The CDR3, as DNA: TGTGCCTGGAGCCAGTCCAGCCAAGAGACCCAGTACTTC. Together with reference TRBV30 and TRBJ2-5, the CDR3 gives the full variable domain: SQTIHQWPATLVQPVGSPLSLECTVEGTSNPNLYWYRQAAGRGLQLLFYSVGIGQISSEVPQNLSASRPQDRQFILSSKKLLLSDSGFYLCAWSQSSQETQYFGPGTRLLVL.

The genes are TRBV5-1 and TRBJ2-2; D possibly corresponds to TRBD1 (5 bases). CDR1 is SGHRS, CDR2 YFSETQ, per germline. The V and J ends lost 7 bases and 6 bases respectively, with 13 bases between them. This CDR3 has 13 amino acids. The CDR3, as DNA: TGCGCCAGCCAGGGCCCCCACTCCGGGGAGCTGTTTTTT. Translated: CASQGPHSGELFF.

The V and J genes are TRBV7-6 and TRBJ1-5; TRBD1 aligns across 10 bases. V dropped 5 bases and J dropped 7; count of bases not matched to a gene: 8. Germline CDR1 and CDR2: SGHVS and FNYEAQ. This CDR3 region has 15 residues. The CDR3 spells CASSRTGGGGQPQHF. DNA for the CDR3: TGTGCCAGCAGCCGGACAGGGGGTGGGGGCCAGCCCCAGCATTTT.

Only a few counts were recorded for this clone. This chain connects TRBV19 to TRBJ2-1; 7 bases match TRBD1. The CDR3 contains 14 residues. V was clipped by 5 bases and J by 10 bases; unmatched bases: 11. The germline V gene has CDR1 LNHDA and CDR2 SQIVND (reference sequence). This chain's CDR3 is CASSPFTGVQEQFF. In DNA, the CDR3 is TGTGCCAGTAGTCCCTTCACAGGGGTGCAGGAGCAGTTCTTC.